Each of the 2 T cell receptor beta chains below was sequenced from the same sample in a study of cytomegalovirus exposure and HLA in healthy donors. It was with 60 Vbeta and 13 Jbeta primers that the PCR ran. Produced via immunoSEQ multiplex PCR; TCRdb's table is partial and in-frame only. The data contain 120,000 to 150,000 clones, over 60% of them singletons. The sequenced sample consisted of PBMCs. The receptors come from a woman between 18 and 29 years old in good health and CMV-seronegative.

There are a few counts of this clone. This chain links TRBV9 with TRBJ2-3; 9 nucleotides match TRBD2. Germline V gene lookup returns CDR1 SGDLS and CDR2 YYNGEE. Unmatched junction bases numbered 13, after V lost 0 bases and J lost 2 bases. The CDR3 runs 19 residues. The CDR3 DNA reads TGTGCCAGCAGCGTAGGTTTTGCGGGGGGGCCCGGGGACACAGATACGCAGTATTTT. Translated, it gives CASSVGFAGGPGDTDTQYF.

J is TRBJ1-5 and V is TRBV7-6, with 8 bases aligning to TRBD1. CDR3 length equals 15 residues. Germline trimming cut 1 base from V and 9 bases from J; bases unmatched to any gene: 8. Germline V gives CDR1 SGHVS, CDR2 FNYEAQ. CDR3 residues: CASSLEQGGPLPQHF. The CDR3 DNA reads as TGTGCCAGCAGCTTAGAACAGGGGGGACCCTTGCCCCAGCATTTT.